These 22 T cell receptor beta chains were all obtained from the same sample, sequenced in a study of OX40 agonist ivuxolimab in advanced cancers. Produced via immunoSEQ multiplex PCR; TCRdb's table is partial and in-frame only. The data show tens of thousands of clones, roughly 88% seen once. Here the sequenced sample was CD4+ or CD8+ T cells sorted from blood, taken in a trial of the OX40 agonist ivuxolimab. The receptors come from an adult with an advanced solid tumor such as melanoma, head and neck, liver or kidney cancer.

V gene TRBV19 combines with J gene TRBJ1-2, with D uncertain. The CDR3 covers 13 residues. V dropped 3 bases and J dropped 3 bases, with 8 bases sitting between them. CDR1 and CDR2 from the germline V gene are LNHDA and SQIVND (reference sequence). The CDR3 coding sequence is TGTGCCAGTAGTATCTCGGGTGACTATGGCTACACCTTC. It yields the protein CASSISGDYGYTF. Using reference TRBV19 and TRBJ1-2 for the parts outside the CDR3, the full variable domain is DGGITQSPKYLFRKEGQNVTLSCEQNLNHDAMYWYRQDPGQGLRLIYYSQIVNDFQKGDIAEGYSVSREKKESFPLTVTSAQKNPTAFYLCASSISGDYGYTFGSGTRLTVV.

The V gene is TRBV30, the J gene TRBJ1-3; the D is unclear. This CDR3 region has 12 residues. The germline V gene encodes CDR1 GTSNPN and CDR2 SVGIG (reference sequence). V gave up 4 bases and J gave up 0 bases, with 4 bases separating them. CDR3 DNA: TGTGCCTGGATTTTCTCTGGAAACACCATATATTTT. It specifies CAWIFSGNTIYF.

This sequence joins TRBV2 and TRBJ1-5; weak D call: TRBD1 (5 bases). CDR1 is SNHLY, CDR2 FYNNEI, per germline. The CDR3 consists of 13 residues. Trimming removed 7 bases at V and 5 bases at J, with 12 bases between. CDR3 nucleotide sequence: TGTGCCAGCAACAGTGAAGGGGATCAGCCCCAGCATTTT. It is translated as CASNSEGDQPQHF.

This clone turned up a few times. The chain uses TRBV11-1 and TRBJ1-6, with 7 nucleotides matching TRBD1. Germline CDR1 and CDR2: SGHAT and FQDESV (reference sequence). This CDR3 is 14 amino acids long. V was clipped by 5 bases and J by 10 bases; unmatched bases: 8. The CDR3 nucleotides are TGTGCCAGCAGCCAAGGACAGGAATCCTCACCCCTCCACTTT. This encodes CASSQGQESSPLHF.

V gene TRBV19 combines with J gene TRBJ2-3; TRBD1 aligns across 7 bases. The CDR3 has 16 amino acids. Germline lookup yields CDR1 LNHDA and CDR2 SQIVND (reference sequence). Trimming cost V 4 bases and J 2 bases; bases outside gene matches: 9. CDR3 nucleotide sequence: TGTGCCAGTAGTAGAGGGGGCAGAACCGACACAGATACGCAGTATTTT. Protein: CASSRGGRTDTDTQYF.

The chain recombines TRBV19 with TRBJ1-3; tentative D call: TRBD1 (5 bases). There are 15 residues in the CDR3. Germline V lookup: CDR1 LNHDA, CDR2 SQIVND (reference sequence). The V end lost 3 bases, the J end lost 0 bases, and 9 bases lay between the germline ends. Here the CDR3 reads CASSIQGLSGNTIYF. For the CDR3, the DNA is TGTGCCAGTAGTATTCAGGGACTCTCTGGAAACACCATATATTTT.

The chain links TRBV6-1 to TRBJ1-2; 11 bases map to TRBD1. This CDR3 region has 15 residues. Germline V lookup: CDR1 MNHNS, CDR2 SASEGT. After removal of 3 bases from V and 8 bases from J, the junction contained 8 bases not matched to a gene. The CDR3 DNA sequence: TGTGCCAGCAGTGATGCCGGGACAGGGGGGCGAGGCTACACCTTC. It encodes CASSDAGTGGRGYTF.

This chain joins TRBV6-5 and TRBJ1-1, with 7 bases matching TRBD1. This CDR3 region has 16 residues. In germline, CDR1 is MNHEY, CDR2 SVGAGI. With 0 bases clipped from V and 5 bases from J, the junction kept 9 bases outside the gene matches. The CDR3 DNA reads as TGTGCCAGCAGTTACTCGGAGGGGGCTCTAGAGACTGAAGCTTTCTTT. Protein sequence: CASSYSEGALETEAFF.

The chain combines TRBV18 with TRBJ1-5; a possible D gene is TRBD1 (6 bases). The germline V gene encodes CDR1 KGHSH and CDR2 LQKENI. V was shortened by 5 bases and J by 6 bases, with 14 bases between the two germline ends. The CDR3 is made up of 14 amino acids. The CDR3 DNA reads TGTGCCAGCTCAGGGGGGGGCTTTAGTCAGCCCCAGCATTTT. Protein product: CASSGGGFSQPQHF.

This sequence joins TRBV19 and TRBJ1-5; perhaps TRBD1 as D (5 bases). V was clipped by 5 bases and J by 1 base, with 12 bases between them. The germline CDR1 and CDR2 sequences are LNHDA and SQIVND (reference sequence). The CDR3 covers 15 residues. The CDR3 spells CASSQVGESNQPQHF. DNA for the CDR3: TGTGCCAGTAGTCAGGTAGGGGAGAGCAATCAGCCCCAGCATTTT.

This clone was observed a few times. The CDR3 region has the DNA TGTGCCAGCAGCTTACAGGGCCGTCAGCCCCAGCATTTT. Residues: CASSLQGRQPQHF. The chain is built from TRBV7-2 and TRBJ1-5, with a tentative D call TRBD1 (5 bases). The germline CDR1 and CDR2 sequences are SGHTA and FQGNSA. Deletions cut 2 bases from V and 6 bases from J, with 8 bases between. The CDR3 spans 13 residues.

This clone appeared a single time. This sequence joins TRBV11-2 and TRBJ2-1; 12 bases match TRBD2. The CDR3 totals 17 residues. V dropped 5 bases and J dropped 6; count of bases not matched to a gene: 11. CDR1 is SGHAT, CDR2 FQNNGV, per germline. CDR3 protein: CASSRRPTSGGRNEQFF. In nucleotides, the CDR3 is TGTGCCAGCAGCCGAAGACCCACTAGCGGGGGGCGCAATGAGCAGTTCTTC.

CDR3 DNA sequence: TGTGCCTGGAGTGCCGGGACAAATAATGAAAAACTGTTTTTT. This sequence encodes CAWSAGTNNEKLFF. This chain connects TRBV30 to TRBJ1-4, with D possibly TRBD1 on 6 matching bases. CDR3 length equals 14 residues. V lost 1 base, J lost 4 bases, and 10 bases lay in between. Germline V gives CDR1 GTSNPN, CDR2 SVGIG (reference sequence).

V and J are TRBV2 and TRBJ2-3; D ambiguous. The CDR3 has 14 amino acids. V lost 7 bases and J lost 6, with 17 bases in between. Germline CDR1 and CDR2: SNHLY and FYNNEI. The CDR3 DNA reads as TGTGCCAGCATTTCCGAACTAACTGTGGATACGCAGTATTTT. Its translation: CASISELTVDTQYF.

The sample holds a few counts of this clone. The V gene is TRBV30, the J gene TRBJ1-6, with D perhaps TRBD1 (5 bases). The CDR3 extends over 8 amino acids. V lost 8 bases, J lost 16 bases, and 9 bases lay in between. Looked up from germline, CDR1 is GTSNPN and CDR2 is SVGIG (reference sequence). CDR3 in DNA: TGTGCCACCGGGGCACTCCACTTT. It codes for CATGALHF.

The chain joins TRBV5-6 to TRBJ2-3; D is undetermined. V was shortened by 3 bases and J by 0 bases, with 8 bases between the two germline ends. Germline loops: CDR1 SGHDT, CDR2 YYEEEE. The CDR3 is made up of 14 amino acids. CDR3 bases: TGTGCCAGCAGCTCCTCCAGCAGCACAGATACGCAGTATTTT. This encodes CASSSSSSTDTQYF.

The chain has TRBV5-5 and TRBJ1-5, with TRBD1 identical over 12 bases. The CDR3 totals 18 residues. Germline V gene lookup returns CDR1 SGHKS and CDR2 YYEKEE (reference sequence). V lost 4 bases to trimming and J lost 3 bases; unmatched junction nucleotides: 11. The CDR3 loop reads CASSATGTGGSINQPQHF. CDR3 in DNA: TGTGCCAGCAGCGCCACCGGGACAGGGGGCTCTATCAATCAGCCCCAGCATTTT.

The V call is TRBV7-2, the J call TRBJ2-5; 8 nucleotides line up with TRBD1. This CDR3 contains 16 residues. Germline trimming cut 1 base from V and 1 base from J; bases unmatched to any gene: 5. Per germline, CDR1 SGHTA and CDR2 FQGNSA. The DNA for the CDR3 is TGTGCCAGCAGCTTAGACCCCGGACAGGGCCAAGAGACCCAGTACTTC. Translated: CASSLDPGQGQETQYF. The entire variable domain, with the rest obtained from reference TRBV7-2 and TRBJ2-5, is as follows: GAGVSQSPSNKVTEKGKDVELRCDPISGHTALYWYRQSLGQGLEFLIYFQGNSAPDKSGLPSDRFSAERTGGSVSTLTIQRTQQEDSAVYLCASSLDPGQGQETQYFGPGTRLLVL.

The chain recombines TRBV5-6 with TRBJ1-4; D perhaps matches TRBD1 (5 bases). Per the germline V gene, CDR1 is SGHDT and CDR2 is YYEEEE. The CDR3 sequence is 14 residues long. V lost 3 bases and J 7 bases, leaving 13 bases between the germline ends. In nucleotides, the CDR3 is TGTGCCAGCAGCTCTGGCGGCACAGGTGAAAAACTGTTTTTT. Its protein product is CASSSGGTGEKLFF.

This chain uses TRBV5-1 with TRBJ1-1; perhaps TRBD1 as D (5 bases). V was cut by 4 bases and J by 1 base, with 14 bases left in between. The CDR3 is 15 residues long. Germline V gene lookup returns CDR1 SGHRS and CDR2 YFSETQ. The CDR3 bases are TGCGCCAGCAGCGACCCGGGACGTTCGAACACTGAAGCTTTCTTT. Protein product: CASSDPGRSNTEAFF.

This chain uses TRBV28 with TRBJ1-2, with 9 bases aligning to TRBD1. Trimming took 1 base from V and 3 from J; bases not matched to a gene: 12. The germline gives CDR1 MDHEN, CDR2 SYDVKM. This CDR3 is built from 18 residues. This CDR3 reads CASSLYPWGTGKDYGYTF. The CDR3 DNA reads TGTGCCAGCAGTTTATACCCCTGGGGGACAGGGAAGGACTATGGCTACACCTTC.

The J gene is TRBJ2-2, the V gene TRBV19; TRBD2 matches at 13 bases. V gave up 3 bases and J gave up 0 bases; unmatched junction bases: 4. This CDR3 is 18 amino acids long. CDR1 and CDR2 from the germline V gene are LNHDA and SQIVND (reference sequence). This CDR3 reads CASSIRLAGGANTGELFF. CDR3 DNA: TGTGCCAGTAGTATCAGACTAGCGGGGGGCGCGAACACCGGGGAGCTGTTTTTT.